Each of the 30 T cell receptor beta chains below was sequenced from the same sample in a study of blood T cell repertoires in COVID-19. The table came from immunoSEQ multiplex PCR; TCRdb's copy has only in-frame clones and leaves some out. Among about 59,000 clones listed, roughly 87% were seen once. Sequenced material: peripheral blood. The receptors shown here come from a man aged 80 or over in a cohort sampled during active COVID-19.

The gene calls are TRBV5-4 and TRBJ2-2; possibly TRBD1 for D (5 bases). This CDR3 has 14 residues. Germline CDR1 is SGHNT and CDR2 is YYREEE (reference sequence). V was trimmed by 0 bases and J by 4 bases, leaving 7 bases between them. The CDR3 is CASSLGGTTGELFF. CDR3 nucleotide sequence: TGTGCCAGCAGCTTGGGGGGCACCACCGGGGAGCTGTTTTTT.

V and J are TRBV21-1 and TRBJ1-2. TRBV21-1 is a pseudogene. The CDR3 loop spans 14 amino acids. CDR3 sequence: CASSPRGAGYGYTF. The CDR3 DNA reads as TGTGCCAGCAGCCCGAGGGGCGCGGGATATGGCTACACCTTC.

The chain combines TRBV7-2 with TRBJ2-2; the match to TRBD2 covers 9 bases. The length of the CDR3 is 16 residues. V trimming: 1 base; J trimming: 7 bases; junction bases outside the gene matches: 7. Germline CDR1 reads SGHTA; CDR2 reads FQGNSA. In nucleotides, the CDR3 is TGTGCCAGCAGCTTAGATGGCGGGGGGGCCGGCGGGGAGCTGTTTTTT. It yields the protein CASSLDGGGAGGELFF.

The genes are TRBV7-9 and TRBJ2-3, with D hard to call. Per germline, CDR1 SEHNR and CDR2 FQNEAQ (reference sequence). V was pared by 1 base and J by 3 bases, with 11 bases between. The CDR3 has 15 residues. This CDR3 reads CASSLVASSTDTQYF. In DNA, the CDR3 is TGTGCCAGCAGCTTAGTCGCTAGTTCAACAGATACGCAGTATTTT.

This clone came up once. This chain uses TRBV5-8 with TRBJ1-5; D may be TRBD1 (5 bases). Germline values: CDR1 SGHTS, CDR2 YDEGEE. V lost 2 bases to trimming and J lost 2 bases, with 11 bases between them. The length of the CDR3 is 15 residues. The CDR3 coding sequence is TGTGCCAGCAGCTTCAGCAGGGTCGGCAATCAGCCCCAGCATTTT. Translated: CASSFSRVGNQPQHF. Complete variable domain (other parts from reference TRBV5-8 and TRBJ1-5): EAGVTQSPTHLIKTRGQQATLRCSPISGHTSVYWYQQALGLGLQFLLWYDEGEERNRGNFPPRFSGRQFPNYSSELNVNALELEDSALYLCASSFSRVGNQPQHFGDGTRLSIL.

The rearrangement uses TRBV27 and TRBJ2-3, with D perhaps matching TRBD2 (6 bases). The V end lost 3 bases, the J end lost 3 bases, and 10 bases lay between the germline ends. Germline CDR1 is MNHEY and CDR2 is SMNVEV (reference sequence). The length of the CDR3 is 14 residues. CDR3 in amino acids: CASSLWGDTDTQYF. The CDR3 DNA follows: TGTGCCAGCAGTTTGTGGGGGGATACAGATACGCAGTATTTT.

This chain uses TRBV6-6 with TRBJ1-1; TRBD1 agrees at 7 bases. Germline CDR1 MNHNY, CDR2 SVGAGI (reference sequence). The V segment lost 7 bases and the J segment 3 bases; nucleotides outside the gene matches: 14. This CDR3 is built from 16 residues. The CDR3 is CASNAPRTGIYTEAFF. The CDR3 DNA is TGTGCCAGCAACGCCCCCCGGACAGGTATATACACTGAAGCTTTCTTT.

The rearrangement uses TRBV10-2 and TRBJ2-5, with TRBD1 as a possible D gene (6 bases). The CDR3 extends over 11 amino acids. Germline-derived CDR1 and CDR2 are WSHSY and SAAADI. V lost 6 bases, J lost 11 bases, and 13 bases lay in between. This CDR3 reads CASRDSLVQYF. In DNA form, the CDR3 reads TGCGCCAGCAGGGACAGCTTGGTACAGTACTTC.

The chain links TRBV11-3 to TRBJ2-1; D remains ambiguous. In germline, CDR1 is SGHNT, CDR2 YENEEA. With 5 bases removed from V and 4 bases from J, the gap between germline ends came to 6 bases. This CDR3 comprises 12 residues. CDR3 protein: CASSPGYNEQFF. CDR3 nucleotides: TGTGCCAGCAGCCCCGGTTACAATGAGCAGTTCTTC. Filled out from reference TRBV11-3 and TRBJ2-1, the complete variable domain reads EAGVVQSPRYKIIEKKQPVAFWCNPISGHNTLYWYLQNLGQGPELLIRYENEEAVDDSQLPKDRFSAERLKGVDSTLKIQPAELGDSAVYLCASSPGYNEQFFGPGTRLTVL.

The CDR3 DNA is TGTGCCATCAGTGAACAACTACACACCGGGGAGCTGTTTTTT. This sequence encodes CAISEQLHTGELFF. The rearrangement joins TRBV10-3 to TRBJ2-2; no clear D gene. Trimming took off 3 bases at V and 3 bases at J, with 8 bases between the two ends. Per the germline V gene, CDR1 is ENHRY and CDR2 is SYGVKD. CDR3 size: 14 residues.

The chain joins TRBV6-2 or TRBV6-3 to TRBJ1-1; TRBD1 matches 7 bases. This CDR3 comprises 14 residues. The V and J ends lost 4 bases and 5 bases, in that order; junction bases with no gene match: 7. Germline V lookup: CDR1 MNHEY, CDR2 SVGEGT. CDR3 region: CASSSQQGRTEAFF. The DNA for the CDR3 is TGTGCCAGCAGTTCACAACAGGGGAGGACTGAAGCTTTCTTT.

This chain connects TRBV3-1 (or the pseudogene TRBV3-2) to TRBJ2-6; tentative D call: TRBD1 (6 bases). This CDR3 is built from 20 residues. Germline V gene sequence: CDR1 LGHDT, CDR2 YNNKEL (reference sequence). Trimming shortened V by 0 bases and J by 5 bases, and 23 bases separated the two germline ends. CDR3 coding DNA: TGTGCCAGCAGCCAAGAATTTTTGAGCGCCTTAAGGGGGTGGGCCAACGTCCTGACTTTC. This sequence encodes CASSQEFLSALRGWANVLTF.

In nucleotides, the CDR3 is TGTGCCAGCAGCCGCGGACTAGCGGGAGGGAGCTCCTACGAGCAGTACTTC. Translation gives CASSRGLAGGSSYEQYF. This chain uses TRBV11-2 with TRBJ2-7; 15 bases are shared with TRBD2. The germline V gene has CDR1 SGHAT and CDR2 FQNNGV. This CDR3 spans 17 amino acids. Trimming cost V 5 bases and J 0 bases; bases outside gene matches: 5.

The V and J genes are TRBV3-1 (or the pseudogene TRBV3-2) and TRBJ2-1; D may be TRBD2 (6 bases). Germline CDR1 LGHDT, CDR2 YNNKEL (reference sequence). The CDR3 contains 15 residues. The ends were cut back, 4 bases at V and 7 bases at J, with 17 bases in the middle. The CDR3 coding sequence is TGTGCCAGCAGCCCTGAGACTGGGAGGTGGAATGAGCAGTTCTTC. The encoded protein is CASSPETGRWNEQFF.

The chain couples TRBV5-6 to TRBJ1-3; 9 positions agree with TRBD1. CDR3 length equals 16 residues. Trimming took 0 bases from V and 4 from J; bases not matched to a gene: 5. CDR1 and CDR2 (germline): SGHDT, YYEEEE. The CDR3 spells CASSLDRGHSGNTIYF. CDR3 in DNA: TGTGCCAGCAGCTTGGACAGGGGGCATTCAGGAAACACCATATATTTT. Combining the CDR3 with reference TRBV5-6 and TRBJ1-3 gives the whole variable domain DAGVTQSPTHLIKTRGQQVTLRCSPKSGHDTVSWYQQALGQGPQFIFQYYEEEERQRGNFPDRFSGHQFPNYSSELNVNALLLGDSALYLCASSLDRGHSGNTIYFGEGSWLTVV.

The rearrangement uses TRBV6-5 and TRBJ1-5, with 7 bases identical to TRBD1. Trimming removed 7 bases from V and 9 bases from J; junction bases left unmatched: 9. Germline CDR1 is MNHEY and CDR2 is SVGAGI. This CDR3 spans 13 amino acids. The CDR3 DNA is TGTGCCAGCAATAGGGACAGACAATCGCCCCAGCATTTT. Amino acid sequence: CASNRDRQSPQHF.

J is TRBJ2-5 and V is TRBV5-4; D perhaps matches TRBD1 (5 bases). This CDR3 spans 16 amino acids. V was pared by 4 bases and J by 4 bases, with 20 bases between. Germline V CDR1 and CDR2: SGHNT, YYREEE (reference sequence). CDR3 protein: CASSTGDYDGRETQYF. DNA of the CDR3: TGTGCCAGCAGCACAGGCGATTATGATGGTAGAGAGACCCAGTACTTC.

The genes are TRBV25-1 and TRBJ1-5; no definite D call. The CDR3 spans 15 residues. The germline V gene has CDR1 MGHDK and CDR2 SYGVNS. Trimming removed 1 base from V and 0 bases from J, with 7 bases in between. The CDR3 nucleotides are TGTGCCAGCAGTGAATGGGCGCTTAGCAATCAGCCCCAGCATTTT. This gives the protein CASSEWALSNQPQHF.

This chain connects TRBV7-2 to TRBJ2-3; TRBD2 aligns across 13 bases. Germline V gene lookup returns CDR1 SGHTA and CDR2 FQGNSA. Germline trimming cut 4 bases from V and 4 bases from J; bases unmatched to any gene: 14. This CDR3 has 19 amino acids. This CDR3 reads CASSSLGLAGARTADTQYF. The CDR3 DNA sequence: TGTGCCAGCAGCTCGTTAGGACTAGCGGGGGCCCGAACGGCAGATACGCAGTATTTT. Filled out from reference TRBV7-2 and TRBJ2-3, the complete variable domain reads GAGVSQSPSNKVTEKGKDVELRCDPISGHTALYWYRQSLGQGLEFLIYFQGNSAPDKSGLPSDRFSAERTGGSVSTLTIQRTQQEDSAVYLCASSSLGLAGARTADTQYFGPGTRLTVL.

The V gene is TRBV3-1 (or the pseudogene TRBV3-2), the J gene TRBJ1-4; no reliable D call. This CDR3 has 15 residues. Per germline, CDR1 LGHDT and CDR2 YNNKEL (reference sequence). The ends were cut back, 1 base at V and 2 bases at J, with 8 bases in the middle. The CDR3 DNA reads TGTGCCAGCAGCCAAGGGGTCGGGACTAATGAAAAACTGTTTTTT. Residues: CASSQGVGTNEKLFF.

The chain employs TRBV9 and TRBJ2-1, with 7 bases aligning to TRBD1. Losses at the gene ends were 2 bases for V and 6 bases for J; bases not matched to a gene: 5. Germline CDR1 reads SGDLS; CDR2 reads YYNGEE. The CDR3 sequence is 14 residues long. CDR3 sequence reads: CASSVTGTLNEQFF. The CDR3 coding sequence is TGTGCCAGCAGCGTGACAGGGACCCTCAATGAGCAGTTCTTC.

V and J are TRBV29-1 and TRBJ2-7; possibly TRBD1 for D (6 bases). CDR1 and CDR2 from the germline V gene are SQVTM and ANQGSEA. V was shortened by 0 bases and J by 3 bases, with 15 bases between the two germline ends. There are 15 residues in the CDR3. Written as DNA, the CDR3 is TGCAGCGTTGAAGATCGGCAGGGGAACATCTACGAGCAGTACTTC. This sequence encodes CSVEDRQGNIYEQYF.

This clone was seen only once. This chain uses TRBV10-3 with TRBJ2-1; 9 nucleotides agree with TRBD1. The ends lost 5 bases at V and 8 bases at J; junction bases unmatched: 10. The germline CDR1 and CDR2 sequences are ENHRY and SYGVKD. The CDR3 runs 15 residues. The CDR3 loop reads CAISNRDRVSDEQFF. The DNA for the CDR3 is TGTGCCATCAGTAACCGGGACAGGGTAAGCGATGAGCAGTTCTTC.

V gene TRBV5-4 combines with J gene TRBJ1-1; possibly TRBD1 for D (6 bases). The V end was cut by 4 bases, the J end by 1 base, with 11 bases between. CDR1 is SGHNT, CDR2 YYREEE, per germline (reference sequence). This CDR3 has 14 residues. The CDR3 here is CASSRDNENTEAFF. The CDR3 region has the DNA TGTGCCAGCAGCCGGGACAACGAGAACACTGAAGCTTTCTTT.

For the CDR3, the DNA is TGCGCCAGCAGCGAGGGACTAGCGGGCTACAATGAGCAGTTCTTC. It codes for CASSEGLAGYNEQFF. This chain joins TRBV5-1 and TRBJ2-1; TRBD2 aligns across 12 bases. The ends lost 4 bases at V and 3 bases at J; junction bases unmatched: 2. Germline CDR1 is SGHRS and CDR2 is YFSETQ. The CDR3 loop spans 15 amino acids.

This clone appeared a few times. The chain uses TRBV27 and TRBJ2-1, with unresolved D. Germline values: CDR1 MNHEY, CDR2 SMNVEV (reference sequence). The V gene lost 0 bases and the J gene lost 6 bases, with 9 bases spanning the gap. The CDR3 consists of 14 residues. In DNA form, the CDR3 reads TGTGCCAGCAGTTTATCGAGGCAGTCCAATGAGCAGTTCTTC. Translating gives CASSLSRQSNEQFF.

V gene TRBV18 combines with J gene TRBJ1-1; D uncertain. V lost 1 base and J lost 4, with 10 bases in between. Per the germline V gene, CDR1 is KGHSH and CDR2 is LQKENI. The CDR3 is 14 amino acids. The CDR3 nucleotides read TGTGCCAGCTCACCACGTCAGGCAAGCACTGAAGCTTTCTTT. Translation: CASSPRQASTEAFF.

The chain has TRBV5-1 and TRBJ2-2, with D perhaps TRBD1 (6 bases). The CDR3 consists of 15 residues. The V gene lost 1 base and the J gene lost 3 bases, with 10 bases spanning the gap. The germline CDR1 and CDR2 sequences are SGHRS and YFSETQ. The CDR3 is CASSLTGKDTGELFF. As DNA, the CDR3 is TGCGCCAGCAGCTTGACAGGGAAGGACACCGGGGAGCTGTTTTTT.

This chain connects TRBV7-2 to TRBJ1-1; 9 bases fit TRBD1. Trimming at V came to 0 bases and at J to 3 bases, leaving 2 bases not matched to a gene. The CDR3 has 15 residues. CDR1 and CDR2 (germline): SGHTA, FQGNSA. This chain's CDR3 is CASSLAGTGYTEAFF. In nucleotides, the CDR3 is TGTGCCAGCAGCTTAGCCGGGACAGGGTACACTGAAGCTTTCTTT.

The table lists this clone with a count of one. The V and J genes are TRBV25-1 and TRBJ1-1; D may be TRBD1 (6 bases). Trimming took 1 base from V and 0 from J, leaving 15 bases between them. CDR3 length equals 17 residues. CDR1 and CDR2 from the germline V gene are MGHDK and SYGVNS. This chain's CDR3 is CASSESRKGVMNTEAFF. The CDR3 bases are TGTGCCAGCAGTGAATCGCGCAAGGGGGTTATGAACACTGAAGCTTTCTTT. Complete variable domain (other parts from reference TRBV25-1 and TRBJ1-1): EADIYQTPRYLVIGTGKKITLECSQTMGHDKMYWYQQDPGMELHLIHYSYGVNSTEKGDLSSESTVSRIRTEHFPLTLESARPSHTSQYLCASSESRKGVMNTEAFFGQGTRLTVV.